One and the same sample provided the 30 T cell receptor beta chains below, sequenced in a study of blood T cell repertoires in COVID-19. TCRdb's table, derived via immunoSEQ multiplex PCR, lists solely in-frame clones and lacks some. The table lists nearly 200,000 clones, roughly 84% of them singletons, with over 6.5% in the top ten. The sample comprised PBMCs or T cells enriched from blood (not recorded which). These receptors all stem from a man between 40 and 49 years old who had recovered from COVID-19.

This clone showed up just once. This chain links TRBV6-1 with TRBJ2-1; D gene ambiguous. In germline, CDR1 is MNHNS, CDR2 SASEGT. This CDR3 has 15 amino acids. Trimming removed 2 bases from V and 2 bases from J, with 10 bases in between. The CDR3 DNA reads TGTGCCAGCAGTGAAAATAGTACCCCCTACAATGAGCAGTTCTTC. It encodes CASSENSTPYNEQFF.

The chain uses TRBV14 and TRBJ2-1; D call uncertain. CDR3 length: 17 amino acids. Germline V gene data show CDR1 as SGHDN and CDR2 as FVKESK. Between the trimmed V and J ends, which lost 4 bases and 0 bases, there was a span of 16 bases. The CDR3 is CASSPYRVLSSYNEQFF. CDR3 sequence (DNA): TGTGCCAGCAGCCCGTACCGGGTCCTCAGCTCCTACAATGAGCAGTTCTTC. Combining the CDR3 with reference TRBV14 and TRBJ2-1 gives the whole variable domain EAGVTQFPSHSVIEKGQTVTLRCDPISGHDNLYWYRRVMGKEIKFLLHFVKESKQDESGMPNNRFLAERTGGTYSTLKVQPAELEDSGVYFCASSPYRVLSSYNEQFFGPGTRLTVL.

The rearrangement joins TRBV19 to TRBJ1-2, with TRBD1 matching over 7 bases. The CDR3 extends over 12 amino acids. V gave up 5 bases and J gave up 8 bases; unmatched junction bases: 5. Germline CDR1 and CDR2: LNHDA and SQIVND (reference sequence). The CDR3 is CASSGGGDGYTF. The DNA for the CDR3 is TGTGCCAGTAGTGGAGGGGGCGACGGCTACACCTTC.

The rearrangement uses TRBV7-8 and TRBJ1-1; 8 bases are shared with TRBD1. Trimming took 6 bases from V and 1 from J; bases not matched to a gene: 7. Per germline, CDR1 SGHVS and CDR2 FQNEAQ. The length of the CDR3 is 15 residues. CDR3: CASRPTDRGNTEAFF. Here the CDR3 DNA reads TGTGCCAGCAGACCAACCGACAGGGGGAACACTGAAGCTTTCTTT.

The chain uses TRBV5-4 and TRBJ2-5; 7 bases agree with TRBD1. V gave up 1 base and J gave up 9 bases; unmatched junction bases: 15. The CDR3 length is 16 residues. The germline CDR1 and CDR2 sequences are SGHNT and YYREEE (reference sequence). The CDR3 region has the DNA TGTGCCAGCAGCTTGCACCCCAGCAGAGCTCAGGGGGCCCAGTACTTC. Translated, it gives CASSLHPSRAQGAQYF.

CDR3 sequence reads: CASSYEGARGYTF. The DNA of the CDR3 is TGTGCCAGCAGTTACGAGGGGGCTCGGGGCTACACCTTC. The rearrangement uses TRBV6-5 and TRBJ1-2; 7 nucleotides agree with TRBD1. V lost 2 bases to trimming and J lost 8 bases; unmatched junction nucleotides: 5. CDR3 length equals 13 residues. Per the germline V gene, CDR1 is MNHEY and CDR2 is SVGAGI.

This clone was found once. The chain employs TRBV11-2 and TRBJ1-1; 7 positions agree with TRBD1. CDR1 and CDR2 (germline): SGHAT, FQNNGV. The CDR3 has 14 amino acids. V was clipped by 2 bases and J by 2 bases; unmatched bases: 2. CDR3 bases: TGTGCCAGCAGCTTAAACAGGGGAAACACTGAAGCTTTCTTT. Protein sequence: CASSLNRGNTEAFF.

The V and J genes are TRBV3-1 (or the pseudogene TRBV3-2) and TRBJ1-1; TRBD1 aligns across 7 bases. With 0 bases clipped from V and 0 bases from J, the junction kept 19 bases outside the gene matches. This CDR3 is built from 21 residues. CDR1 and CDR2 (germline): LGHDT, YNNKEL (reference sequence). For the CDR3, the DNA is TGTGCCAGCAGCCAAGATTTCGGGTCGAGGGGGCGACCCTCAATGAACACTGAAGCTTTCTTT. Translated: CASSQDFGSRGRPSMNTEAFF.

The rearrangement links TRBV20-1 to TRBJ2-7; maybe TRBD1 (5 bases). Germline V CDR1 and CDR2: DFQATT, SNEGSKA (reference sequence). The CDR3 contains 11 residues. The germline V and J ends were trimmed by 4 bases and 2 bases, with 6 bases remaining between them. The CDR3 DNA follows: TGCAGTGCTACAGGGACCTACGAGCAGTACTTC. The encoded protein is CSATGTYEQYF.

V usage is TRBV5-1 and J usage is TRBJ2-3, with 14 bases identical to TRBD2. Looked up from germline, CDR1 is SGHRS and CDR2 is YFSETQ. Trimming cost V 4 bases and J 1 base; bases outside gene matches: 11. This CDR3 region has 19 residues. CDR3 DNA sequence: TGCGCCAGCAGCCGCCAGGGACTAGCGGGGGCCGGAGGCACAGATACGCAGTATTTT. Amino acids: CASSRQGLAGAGGTDTQYF.

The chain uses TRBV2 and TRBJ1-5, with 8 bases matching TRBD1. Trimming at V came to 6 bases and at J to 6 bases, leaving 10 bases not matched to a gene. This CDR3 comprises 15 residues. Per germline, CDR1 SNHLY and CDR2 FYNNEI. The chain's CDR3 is CASRPRTGSSQPQHF. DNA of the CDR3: TGTGCCAGCAGGCCTCGGACAGGGTCGAGTCAGCCCCAGCATTTT.

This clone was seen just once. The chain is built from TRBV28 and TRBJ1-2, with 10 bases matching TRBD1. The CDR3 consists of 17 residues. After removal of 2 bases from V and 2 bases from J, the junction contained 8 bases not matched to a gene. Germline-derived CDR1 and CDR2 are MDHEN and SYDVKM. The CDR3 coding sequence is TGTGCCAGCAGTTTACTCGGGACAGGGGTTACGAACTATGGCTACACCTTC. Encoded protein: CASSLLGTGVTNYGYTF.

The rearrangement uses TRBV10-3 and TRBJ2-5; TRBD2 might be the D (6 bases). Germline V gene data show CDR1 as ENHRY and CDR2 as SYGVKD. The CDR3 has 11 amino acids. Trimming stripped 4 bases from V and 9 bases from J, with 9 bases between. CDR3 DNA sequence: TGTGCCATCAGTGGTGGGGAGGCCCAGTACTTC. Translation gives CAISGGEAQYF.

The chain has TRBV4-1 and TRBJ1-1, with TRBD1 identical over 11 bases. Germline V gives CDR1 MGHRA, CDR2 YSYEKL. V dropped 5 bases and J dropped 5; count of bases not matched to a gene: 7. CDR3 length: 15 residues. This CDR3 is CASSGRTGGQTEAFF. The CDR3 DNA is TGCGCCAGCAGCGGGCGGACAGGGGGCCAGACTGAAGCTTTCTTT.

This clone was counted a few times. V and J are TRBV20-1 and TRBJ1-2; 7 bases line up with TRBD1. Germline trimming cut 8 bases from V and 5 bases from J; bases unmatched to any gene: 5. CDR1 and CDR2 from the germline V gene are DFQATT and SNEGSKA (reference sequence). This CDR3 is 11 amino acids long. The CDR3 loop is CSTTGSYGYTF. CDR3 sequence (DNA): TGCAGTACGACAGGGTCTTATGGCTACACCTTC.

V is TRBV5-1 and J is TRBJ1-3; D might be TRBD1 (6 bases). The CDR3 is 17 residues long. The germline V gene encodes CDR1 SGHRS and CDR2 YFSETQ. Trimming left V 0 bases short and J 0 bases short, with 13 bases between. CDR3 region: CASSLGFDRNSGNTIYF. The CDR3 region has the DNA TGCGCCAGCAGCTTGGGTTTTGACAGGAACTCTGGAAACACCATATATTTT.

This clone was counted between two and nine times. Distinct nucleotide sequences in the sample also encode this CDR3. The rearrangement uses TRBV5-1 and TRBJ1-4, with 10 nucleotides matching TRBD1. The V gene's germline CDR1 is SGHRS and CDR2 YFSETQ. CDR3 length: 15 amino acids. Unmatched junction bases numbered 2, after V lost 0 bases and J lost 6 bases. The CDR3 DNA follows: TGCGCCAGCAGCTTGGAGGGGACAGGGGATGAAAAACTGTTTTTT. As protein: CASSLEGTGDEKLFF.

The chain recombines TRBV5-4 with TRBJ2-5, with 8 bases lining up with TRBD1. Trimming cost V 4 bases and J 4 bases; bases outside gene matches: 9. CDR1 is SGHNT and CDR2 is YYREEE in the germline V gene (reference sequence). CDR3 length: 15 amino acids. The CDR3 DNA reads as TGTGCCAGCAGCGCGACCGGGACAGGAGGAGAGACCCAGTACTTC. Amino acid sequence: CASSATGTGGETQYF.

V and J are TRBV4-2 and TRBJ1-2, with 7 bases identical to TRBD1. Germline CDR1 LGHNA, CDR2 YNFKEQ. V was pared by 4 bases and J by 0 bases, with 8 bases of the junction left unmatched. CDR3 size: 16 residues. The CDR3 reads CASSPMDRNTNYGYTF. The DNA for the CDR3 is TGTGCCAGCAGCCCGATGGACAGGAATACTAACTATGGCTACACCTTC.

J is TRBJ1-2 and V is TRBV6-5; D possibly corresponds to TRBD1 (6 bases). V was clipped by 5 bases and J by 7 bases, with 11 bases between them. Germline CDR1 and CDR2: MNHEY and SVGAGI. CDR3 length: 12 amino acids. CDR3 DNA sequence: TGTGCCAGCAGTACAGGGTCCGGTGGCTACACCTTC. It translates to CASSTGSGGYTF.

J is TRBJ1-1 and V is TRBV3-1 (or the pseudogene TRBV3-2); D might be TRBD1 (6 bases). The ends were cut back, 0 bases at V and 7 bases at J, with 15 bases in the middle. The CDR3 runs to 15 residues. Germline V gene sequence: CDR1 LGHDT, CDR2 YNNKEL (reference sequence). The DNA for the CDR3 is TGTGCCAGCAGCCAAGAGCTCCTGAGGGGGTTTGAAGCTTTCTTT. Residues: CASSQELLRGFEAFF.

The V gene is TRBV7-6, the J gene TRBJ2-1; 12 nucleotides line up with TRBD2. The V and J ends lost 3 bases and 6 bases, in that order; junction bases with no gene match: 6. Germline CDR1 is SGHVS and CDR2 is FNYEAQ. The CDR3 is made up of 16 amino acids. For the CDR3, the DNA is TGTGCCAGCAGCTTGTCTAGCGGGGGGGCCTCCAATGAGCAGTTCTTC. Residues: CASSLSSGGASNEQFF.

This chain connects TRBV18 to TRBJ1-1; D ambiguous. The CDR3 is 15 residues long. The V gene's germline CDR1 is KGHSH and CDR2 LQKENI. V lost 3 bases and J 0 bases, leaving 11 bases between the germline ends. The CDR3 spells CASSPGAAMNTEAFF. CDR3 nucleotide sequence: TGTGCCAGCTCACCGGGAGCGGCCATGAACACTGAAGCTTTCTTT.

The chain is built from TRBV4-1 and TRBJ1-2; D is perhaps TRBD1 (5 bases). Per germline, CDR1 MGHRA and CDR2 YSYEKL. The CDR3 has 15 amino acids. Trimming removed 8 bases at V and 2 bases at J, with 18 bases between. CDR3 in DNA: TGCGCCAGCGTCTTGTCCCAGGGCTACAACTATGGCTACACCTTC. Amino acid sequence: CASVLSQGYNYGYTF.

The CDR3 sequence: CASSYGLAGGSNTGELFF. In DNA, the CDR3 is TGTGCCAGCAGCTACGGACTAGCGGGGGGCTCGAACACCGGGGAGCTGTTTTTT. This chain joins TRBV7-6 and TRBJ2-2; 14 nucleotides line up with TRBD2. The CDR3 covers 18 residues. V shed 4 bases, J shed 0 bases, and the junction held 4 bases outside the gene matches. Germline V gives CDR1 SGHVS, CDR2 FNYEAQ.

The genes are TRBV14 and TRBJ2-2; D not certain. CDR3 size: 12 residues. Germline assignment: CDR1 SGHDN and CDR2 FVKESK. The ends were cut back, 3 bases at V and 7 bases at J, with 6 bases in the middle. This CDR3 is CASSHLGGELFF. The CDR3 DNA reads TGTGCCAGCAGCCACCTAGGCGGGGAGCTGTTTTTT.

CDR3 nucleotide sequence: TGTGCCTGGAGACTTAATTCAGGGGGCTACACCTTC. Protein sequence: CAWRLNSGGYTF. The chain links TRBV30 to TRBJ1-2, with a tentative D call TRBD1 (5 bases). This CDR3 is built from 12 residues. CDR1 is GTSNPN and CDR2 is SVGIG in the germline V gene (reference sequence). The V gene lost 3 bases and the J gene lost 8 bases, with 13 bases spanning the gap.

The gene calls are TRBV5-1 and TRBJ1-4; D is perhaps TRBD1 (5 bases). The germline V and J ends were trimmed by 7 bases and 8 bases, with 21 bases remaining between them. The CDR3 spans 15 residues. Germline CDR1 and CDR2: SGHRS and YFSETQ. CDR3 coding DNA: TGCGCCAGCCGCCCCGGGGGGGGATCGACCGAAAAACTGTTTTTT. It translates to CASRPGGGSTEKLFF.

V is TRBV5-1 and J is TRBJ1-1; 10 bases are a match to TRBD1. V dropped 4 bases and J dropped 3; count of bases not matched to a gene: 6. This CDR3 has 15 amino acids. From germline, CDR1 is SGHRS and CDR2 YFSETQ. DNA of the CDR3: TGCGCCAGCAGCAAACGACAGGGGGCGGACACTGAAGCTTTCTTT. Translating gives CASSKRQGADTEAFF.

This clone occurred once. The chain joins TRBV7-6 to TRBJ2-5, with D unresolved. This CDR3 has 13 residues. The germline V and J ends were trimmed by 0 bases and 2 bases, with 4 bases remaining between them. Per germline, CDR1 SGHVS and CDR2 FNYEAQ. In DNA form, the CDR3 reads TGTGCCAGCAGCTTAGCACTACAAGAGACCCAGTACTTC. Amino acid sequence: CASSLALQETQYF. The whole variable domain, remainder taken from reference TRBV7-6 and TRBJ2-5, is GAGVSQSPRYKVTKRGQDVALRCDPISGHVSLYWYRQALGQGPEFLTYFNYEAQQDKSGLPNDRFSAERPEGSISTLTIQRTEQRDSAMYRCASSLALQETQYFGPGTRLLVL.